The 11 T cell receptor beta chains in this list originate from one sample, sequenced in a study of CD8+ T cells in alopecia areata. Extracted RNA was reverse transcribed, and the resulting cDNA served as sequencing template. TCRdb keeps only in-frame clones here, not all; method: immunoSEQ multiplex PCR. The table records under 350,000 clones, 58% of them present only once. The treatment is: oral pan-JAK inhibitor, 5-10 mg twice daily. The sample in question was CD4+ T cells sorted from blood, obtained at week 24, from a patient treated with tofacitinib. These receptors all come from a human donor with alopecia areata.

This clone was counted once. The chain has TRBV7-9 and TRBJ2-7; perhaps D is TRBD1 or TRBD2 (5 bases each). V was shortened by 1 base and J by 7 bases, with 14 bases between the two germline ends. Germline CDR1 SEHNR, CDR2 FQNEAQ (reference sequence). This CDR3 contains 14 residues. The CDR3 DNA follows: TGTGCCAGCAGCTTAGGGGACGGATTACGAGAGCAGTACTTC. Protein product: CASSLGDGLREQYF.

This clone was counted between two and nine times. V gene TRBV2 combines with J gene TRBJ1-5, with a possible D match to TRBD1 (5 bases). This CDR3 contains 13 residues. V was pared by 6 bases and J by 2 bases, with 8 bases between. In germline, CDR1 is SNHLY, CDR2 FYNNEI. The CDR3 DNA reads TGTGCCAGCAGAAAACAGGGCAATCAGCCCCAGCATTTT. Translation: CASRKQGNQPQHF. Together with reference TRBV2 and TRBJ1-5, the CDR3 gives the full variable domain: EPEVTQTPSHQVTQMGQEVILRCVPISNHLYFYWYRQILGQKVEFLVSFYNNEISEKSEIFDDQFSVERPDGSNFTLKIRSTKLEDSAMYFCASRKQGNQPQHFGDGTRLSIL.

A word on this clone: Distinct nucleotide sequences in the sample also encode this CDR3. The gene calls are TRBV30 and TRBJ1-2; D is unresolved. Germline values: CDR1 GTSNPN, CDR2 SVGIG (reference sequence). The CDR3 loop spans 13 amino acids. V was trimmed by 0 bases and J by 1 base, leaving 6 bases between them. The CDR3 bases are TGTGCCTGGAGTGTCGGGGTTAACTATGGCTACACCTTC. It specifies CAWSVGVNYGYTF.

The chain links TRBV27 to TRBJ1-2; D may be TRBD1 (5 bases). The germline V and J ends were trimmed by 5 bases and 4 bases, with 17 bases remaining between them. The CDR3 is 15 amino acids. Looked up from germline, CDR1 is MNHEY and CDR2 is SMNVEV (reference sequence). The CDR3 DNA reads TGTGCCAGCAGTCCTAGCGGGGGAATCGGCTATGGCTACACCTTC. This translates into CASSPSGGIGYGYTF.

The rearrangement joins TRBV29-1 to TRBJ2-3; D gene uncertain. The CDR3 is 15 residues long. Germline CDR1 and CDR2: SQVTM and ANQGSEA. V dropped 1 base and J dropped 0 bases, with 11 bases sitting between them. CDR3 residues: CSVEVRRRSTDTQYF. In DNA form, the CDR3 reads TGCAGCGTTGAAGTACGCCGCCGGAGCACAGATACGCAGTATTTT.

The chain links TRBV27 to TRBJ1-2, with 9 bases aligning to TRBD1. Germline trimming cut 5 bases from V and 3 bases from J; bases unmatched to any gene: 4. Germline values: CDR1 MNHEY, CDR2 SMNVEV (reference sequence). The CDR3 runs to 14 residues. The CDR3 DNA follows: TGTGCCAGCAGTGACAGGGGGTTTGACTATGGCTACACCTTC. This sequence encodes CASSDRGFDYGYTF.

The chain links TRBV4-1 to TRBJ1-1, with 7 positions matching TRBD1. This CDR3 spans 15 amino acids. With 3 bases clipped from V and 4 bases from J, the junction kept 8 bases outside the gene matches. The germline V gene has CDR1 MGHRA and CDR2 YSYEKL. As DNA, the CDR3 is TGCGCCAGCAGCCACCTAGGGGGCCGTATCACTGAAGCTTTCTTT. Its translation is CASSHLGGRITEAFF.

V is TRBV4-1 and J is TRBJ1-2, with TRBD1 matching 7 bases. This CDR3 region has 15 residues. Unmatched junction bases numbered 10, after V lost 2 bases and J lost 7 bases. Germline V lookup: CDR1 MGHRA, CDR2 YSYEKL. The CDR3 region is CASSQPGQTLGGYTF. DNA of the CDR3: TGCGCCAGCAGCCAACCGGGACAGACGTTGGGTGGCTACACCTTC.

The J gene is TRBJ2-3, the V gene TRBV11-2; 7 bases are shared with TRBD1. CDR3 length: 15 amino acids. Trimming removed 1 base from V and 3 bases from J; junction bases left unmatched: 4. Germline CDR1 reads SGHAT; CDR2 reads FQNNGV. The CDR3 DNA reads TGTGCCAGCAGCTTAGGACAGGGTAGAACAGATACGCAGTATTTT. Its protein is CASSLGQGRTDTQYF.

This rearrangement joins TRBV7-9 to TRBJ1-1, with D tentatively TRBD1 (6 bases). The V gene lost 1 base and the J gene lost 10 bases, with 13 bases spanning the gap. The CDR3 contains 13 residues. The germline gives CDR1 SEHNR, CDR2 FQNEAQ (reference sequence). The CDR3 sequence: CASSLDDRLGAFF. In DNA form, the CDR3 reads TGTGCCAGCAGCTTAGATGACAGGCTGGGAGCTTTCTTT.

V and J are TRBV11-2 and TRBJ2-1; 11 nucleotides match TRBD2. With V trimmed by 3 bases and J by 4 bases, 5 bases remained unmatched. Germline V gives CDR1 SGHAT, CDR2 FQNNGV. The CDR3 spans 16 residues. CDR3 DNA sequence: TGTGCCAGCAGCTTCTCTAGCGGGGGGCGTTACAATGAGCAGTTCTTC. Its protein product is CASSFSSGGRYNEQFF.